One and the same sample provided the 13 T cell receptor beta chains below, sequenced in a study of T cell clonotyping in hematopoietic cell transplantation. Generated by immunoSEQ multiplex PCR, the TCRdb table keeps only in-frame clones and is missing some. The sample has approximately 20,000 clones, around 85% seen once; the top ten hold around 15%. The sequencing input was peripheral blood mononuclear cells. The receptor set was obtained from a man aged 60 to 75 in good health. Some clones in this sample may be carry-over from other donors' samples.

The V call is TRBV27, the J call TRBJ2-7, with D uncertain. Per germline, CDR1 MNHEY and CDR2 SMNVEV (reference sequence). The V end lost 8 bases, the J end lost 3 bases, and 2 bases lay between the germline ends. This CDR3 is 9 amino acids long. Written as DNA, the CDR3 is TGTGCCAGCGGCTACGAGCAGTACTTC. Protein: CASGYEQYF.

The chain is built from TRBV7-2 and TRBJ2-1; no firm D call. The germline CDR1 and CDR2 sequences are SGHTA and FQGNSA. The CDR3 has 13 residues. V dropped 6 bases and J dropped 0 bases, with 6 bases sitting between them. The CDR3 DNA sequence: TGTGCCAGCAGTTTTTCCTCCTACAATGAGCAGTTCTTC. Translation gives CASSFSSYNEQFF.

The chain links TRBV12-1 to TRBJ2-5; the DNA was not used to check the table's D call, TRBD2. TRBV12-1 is shown as a pseudogene. CDR3 length equals 16 residues. CDR3 DNA: TGTGCCCGCAACGAGGCGGTTTCCCGGGGGTCGGAGACCCAGTACTTC. Translating gives CARNEAVSRGSETQYF.

This chain links TRBV19 with TRBJ2-7; D unclear. The CDR3 is made up of 15 amino acids. Germline V gives CDR1 LNHDA, CDR2 SQIVND (reference sequence). Trimming stripped 5 bases from V and 3 bases from J, with 17 bases between. The CDR3 here is CASSHQPDGDYEQYF. In DNA, the CDR3 is TGTGCCAGTAGTCACCAGCCGGACGGTGACTACGAGCAGTACTTC.

This clone was found a few times. V usage is TRBV10-1 and J usage is TRBJ1-1, with D tentatively TRBD1 (5 bases). Germline V gene lookup returns CDR1 WNHNN and CDR2 SYGVQD (reference sequence). This CDR3 region has 11 residues. Trimming left V 6 bases short and J 7 bases short, with 9 bases between. This chain's CDR3 is CASRPGDEAFF. The DNA for the CDR3 is TGCGCCAGCAGACCGGGGGATGAAGCTTTCTTT.

The rearrangement joins TRBV29-1 to TRBJ2-1; D may correspond to TRBD1 or TRBD2 (5 bases each). Germline CDR1 reads SQVTM; CDR2 reads ANQGSEA. Trimming took 4 bases from V and 8 from J, leaving 15 bases between them. This CDR3 is built from 13 residues. The CDR3 sequence is CSVVSGTWDEQFF. CDR3 DNA: TGCAGCGTTGTCTCCGGGACCTGGGATGAGCAGTTCTTC.

This chain joins TRBV4-3 and TRBJ2-5, with 8 bases lining up with TRBD2. The CDR3 covers 13 residues. Germline V gene data show CDR1 as LGHNA and CDR2 as YSLEER. The V gene end was trimmed by 3 bases and the J gene end by 7 bases; junction bases not matched to a gene: 4. CDR3 coding DNA: TGCGCCAGCAGCCAGACCCGGGGGGGGACCCAGTACTTC. This encodes CASSQTRGGTQYF.

This sequence joins TRBV2 and TRBJ2-7, with 10 bases aligning to TRBD1. The CDR3 extends over 12 amino acids. J was trimmed by 4 bases and V by 10 bases; bases with no gene match: 4. Germline CDR1 and CDR2: SNHLY and FYNNEI. The CDR3 sequence is CATGQGFYEQYF. The CDR3 coding sequence is TGTGCCACGGGACAGGGGTTTTACGAGCAGTACTTC.

This chain joins TRBV5-6 and TRBJ2-7, with 7 bases aligning to TRBD2. V was clipped by 3 bases and J by 2 bases; unmatched bases: 5. Germline CDR1 reads SGHDT; CDR2 reads YYEEEE. The CDR3 extends over 14 amino acids. In DNA, the CDR3 is TGTGCCAGCAGCTGGGAGGGAGGCCCCTACGAGCAGTACTTC. It codes for CASSWEGGPYEQYF.

This clone has more than one count but fewer than ten. The rearrangement links TRBV6-5 to TRBJ2-3, with 13 bases matching TRBD2. Germline V gene sequence: CDR1 MNHEY, CDR2 SVGAGI. The V segment lost 2 bases and the J segment 4 bases; nucleotides outside the gene matches: 0. There are 15 residues in the CDR3. CDR3 loop: CASSYTSGGADTQYF. For the CDR3, the DNA is TGTGCCAGCAGTTACACTAGCGGGGGGGCAGATACGCAGTATTTT.

As DNA, the CDR3 is TGCGCCAGCAGCCAAAGGGGGGGGTTGGCGGGACAAGAGACCCAGTACTTC. This codes for CASSQRGGLAGQETQYF. The J gene is TRBJ2-5, the V gene TRBV4-3; maybe TRBD2 (7 bases). CDR3 length equals 17 residues. V lost 2 bases and J lost 2, with 18 bases in between. Germline CDR1 reads LGHNA; CDR2 reads YSLEER.

The chain links TRBV10-3 to TRBJ2-1, with TRBD2 identical over 9 bases. Germline V gene data show CDR1 as ENHRY and CDR2 as SYGVKD. The CDR3 has 15 amino acids. The V gene end was trimmed by 3 bases and the J gene end by 4 bases; junction bases not matched to a gene: 4. The CDR3 sequence is CAISEGTSRYNEQFF. CDR3 sequence (DNA): TGTGCCATCAGTGAAGGGACTAGCAGATACAATGAGCAGTTCTTC.

The rearrangement links TRBV30 to TRBJ2-1, with 7 bases fitting TRBD2. Germline V lookup: CDR1 GTSNPN, CDR2 SVGIG (reference sequence). With 0 bases clipped from V and 1 base from J, the junction kept 3 bases outside the gene matches. The CDR3 spans 15 residues. The CDR3, as DNA: TGTGCCTGGAGTGTACAACTAGCGTCCTACAATGAGCAGTTCTTC. It is translated as CAWSVQLASYNEQFF.